Listed here are 32 T cell receptor beta chains from one sample, sequenced in a study of cytomegalovirus exposure and HLA in healthy donors. In the PCR, 60 Vbeta and 13 Jbeta primers were used. Only in-frame clones appear in the TCRdb table, and some are missing; sequencing was by immunoSEQ multiplex PCR. The sample includes some 130,000 clones, roughly three quarters of them seen just once. The sequenced material came from PBMCs. These receptors were taken from a male donor in good health and CMV-seronegative.

This clone has more than one count but fewer than ten. V usage is TRBV20-1 and J usage is TRBJ1-5, with 7 positions matching TRBD1. Germline lookup yields CDR1 DFQATT and CDR2 SNEGSKA (reference sequence). V was clipped by 6 bases and J by 15 bases; unmatched bases: 11. This CDR3 region has 11 residues. In DNA form, the CDR3 reads TGCAGTGCGCCCGAAGGGACAGATTGGCATTTT. Translated: CSAPEGTDWHF.

The V gene is TRBV11-2, the J gene TRBJ2-7; weak D call: TRBD1 (6 bases). The CDR3 length is 14 residues. CDR1 is SGHAT and CDR2 is FQNNGV in the germline V gene. V lost 6 bases and J lost 2, with 14 bases in between. CDR3 DNA sequence: TGTGCCAGCAGGGATACCGGACAGACCTACGAGCAGTACTTC. Translating gives CASRDTGQTYEQYF.

CDR3 bases: TGTGCCGCCCCCTCCCGGGGGGGTATTGAAAAACTGTTTTTT. It is translated as CAAPSRGGIEKLFF. V usage is TRBV21-1 and J usage is TRBJ1-4. TRBV21-1 is termed a pseudogene. This CDR3 is built from 14 residues.

This chain links TRBV11-1 with TRBJ2-7; TRBD1 matches 7 bases. V lost 1 base, J lost 2 bases, and 5 bases stayed unmatched. Germline CDR1 SGHAT, CDR2 FQDESV (reference sequence). The CDR3 is made up of 15 amino acids. The CDR3 here is CASSLGQGVTYEQYF. CDR3 nucleotides: TGTGCCAGCAGCTTAGGACAGGGCGTCACCTACGAGCAGTACTTC.

V and J are TRBV11-3 and TRBJ2-5, with 11 bases matching TRBD2. After removal of 6 bases from V and 2 bases from J, the junction contained 5 bases not matched to a gene. Germline V gene sequence: CDR1 SGHNT, CDR2 YENEEA. This CDR3 has 15 residues. CDR3 protein: CASSLAGGVQETQYF. For the CDR3, the DNA is TGTGCCAGCAGTCTAGCGGGGGGAGTTCAAGAGACCCAGTACTTC.

The chain carries TRBV4-1 and TRBJ2-6; D possibly corresponds to TRBD1 (6 bases). V was trimmed by 8 bases and J by 4 bases, leaving 12 bases between them. CDR3 length: 14 amino acids. Germline CDR1 MGHRA, CDR2 YSYEKL. This CDR3 reads CASAHRDGANVLTF. For the CDR3, the DNA is TGCGCCAGCGCTCACAGGGACGGGGCCAACGTCCTGACTTTC.

The V and J genes are TRBV18 and TRBJ1-4; TRBD1 is a possible D gene (5 bases). The CDR3 is 15 residues long. Germline V gene data show CDR1 as KGHSH and CDR2 as LQKENI. Trimming left V 3 bases short and J 3 bases short, with 11 bases between. The CDR3, as DNA: TGTGCCAGCTCACCCGACAGTCGGTCTAATGAAAAACTGTTTTTT. This encodes CASSPDSRSNEKLFF. Combining the CDR3 with reference TRBV18 and TRBJ1-4 gives the whole variable domain NAGVMQNPRHLVRRRGQEARLRCSPMKGHSHVYWYRQLPEEGLKFMVYLQKENIIDESGMPKERFSAEFPKEGPSILRIQQVVRGDSAAYFCASSPDSRSNEKLFFGSGTQLSVL.

The rearrangement links TRBV14 to TRBJ2-3; perhaps TRBD2 as D (6 bases). With 1 base removed from V and 2 bases from J, the gap between germline ends came to 13 bases. Germline lookup yields CDR1 SGHDN and CDR2 FVKESK. The CDR3 runs 16 residues. In nucleotides, the CDR3 is TGTGCCAGCAGCCAAGCTGGGGACTTTTTCACAGATACGCAGTATTTT. Protein sequence: CASSQAGDFFTDTQYF.

This chain connects TRBV6-1 to TRBJ1-4, with TRBD1 identical over 10 bases. CDR3 size: 14 residues. J was trimmed by 6 bases and V by 9 bases; bases with no gene match: 7. Per the germline V gene, CDR1 is MNHNS and CDR2 is SASEGT. CDR3 nucleotide sequence: TGTGCCAGTTGGGCGGGACAGGGGTATGAAAAACTGTTTTTT. This sequence encodes CASWAGQGYEKLFF.

This chain joins TRBV5-1 and TRBJ1-5; D is perhaps TRBD1 (6 bases). Germline V gene sequence: CDR1 SGHRS, CDR2 YFSETQ. V lost 4 bases and J 5 bases, leaving 13 bases between the germline ends. The CDR3 consists of 14 residues. The CDR3 loop is CASSIRGGDQPQHF. CDR3 in DNA: TGCGCCAGCAGCATAAGGGGGGGAGATCAGCCCCAGCATTTT.

The chain uses TRBV18 and TRBJ2-7, with TRBD2 identical over 11 bases. Unmatched junction bases numbered 19, after V lost 4 bases and J lost 5 bases. Looked up from germline, CDR1 is KGHSH and CDR2 is LQKENI. The CDR3 covers 19 residues. This CDR3 is CASSLEILAGGAKPNEQYF. Here the CDR3 DNA reads TGTGCCAGCTCACTCGAGATCCTAGCGGGGGGCGCCAAGCCTAACGAGCAGTACTTC.

Written as DNA, the CDR3 is TGTGCCAGTAGTAGAGGCGGGACAGGCTTGCAGTACTTC. Its protein is CASSRGGTGLQYF. The rearrangement links TRBV19 to TRBJ2-7; 8 nucleotides agree with TRBD1. The J segment lost 9 bases and the V segment lost 4 bases, leaving 8 bases of the junction unmatched. The CDR3 has 13 amino acids. CDR1 is LNHDA, CDR2 SQIVND, per germline (reference sequence).

This clone was found a few times. V is TRBV19 and J is TRBJ1-1; D call uncertain. The germline V gene encodes CDR1 LNHDA and CDR2 SQIVND (reference sequence). V lost 3 bases and J 0 bases, leaving 11 bases between the germline ends. CDR3 length equals 15 residues. As DNA, the CDR3 is TGTGCCAGTAGTATGGCCCTTGTGGTGAACACTGAAGCTTTCTTT. It translates to CASSMALVVNTEAFF.

The V call is TRBV21-1, the J call TRBJ1-5; the D call of TRBD1 is as the table states it, not checked on the DNA. TRBV21-1 represents a pseudogene. This CDR3 has 17 amino acids. Here the CDR3 reads CASLKREEQGASQPQHF. The CDR3 DNA reads as TGTGCCAGCCTCAAAAGGGAGGAACAGGGGGCTTCTCAGCCCCAGCATTTT.

This rearrangement joins TRBV25-1 to TRBJ1-4, with 10 bases identical to TRBD1. V was pared by 6 bases and J by 4 bases, with 8 bases of the junction left unmatched. Per the germline V gene, CDR1 is MGHDK and CDR2 is SYGVNS. This CDR3 spans 16 amino acids. The CDR3 protein is CASRSGTGEVNEKLFF. The CDR3 coding sequence is TGTGCCAGCAGATCCGGGACAGGGGAAGTTAATGAAAAACTGTTTTTT. Combining the CDR3 with reference TRBV25-1 and TRBJ1-4 gives the whole variable domain EADIYQTPRYLVIGTGKKITLECSQTMGHDKMYWYQQDPGMELHLIHYSYGVNSTEKGDLSSESTVSRIRTEHFPLTLESARPSHTSQYLCASRSGTGEVNEKLFFGSGTQLSVL.

V gene TRBV19 combines with J gene TRBJ1-5, with TRBD1 matching 10 bases. J gave up 6 bases and V 9 bases, and 11 bases lay outside the gene matches. Germline values: CDR1 LNHDA, CDR2 SQIVND (reference sequence). The CDR3 is made up of 15 amino acids. CDR3 DNA: TGTGCCAGCTATACCCCGGGACAGGGGACTCAGCCCCAGCATTTT. The encoded protein is CASYTPGQGTQPQHF. Full variable domain (missing parts from reference TRBV19 and TRBJ1-5): DGGITQSPKYLFRKEGQNVTLSCEQNLNHDAMYWYRQDPGQGLRLIYYSQIVNDFQKGDIAEGYSVSREKKESFPLTVTSAQKNPTAFYLCASYTPGQGTQPQHFGDGTRLSIL.

The chain joins TRBV10-1 to TRBJ2-1; D is unclear. This CDR3 spans 12 amino acids. Germline CDR1 is WNHNN and CDR2 is SYGVQD (reference sequence). V gave up 1 base and J gave up 6 bases, with 4 bases separating them. CDR3 nucleotide sequence: TGCGCCAGCAGTGAGTACGGCAATGAGCAGTTCTTC. As protein: CASSEYGNEQFF.

This chain links TRBV6-1 with TRBJ1-5, with TRBD1 identical over 9 bases. V lost 3 bases, J lost 8 bases, and 14 bases stayed unmatched. The CDR3 spans 17 residues. Germline CDR1 and CDR2: MNHNS and SASEGT. The CDR3: CASSDHVDRGFFEPQHF. DNA for the CDR3: TGTGCCAGCAGTGACCACGTGGACAGGGGTTTTTTCGAGCCCCAGCATTTT.

The genes are TRBV7-9 and TRBJ2-2, with 10 nucleotides matching TRBD1. The germline gives CDR1 SEHNR, CDR2 FQNEAQ (reference sequence). The CDR3 contains 16 residues. V lost 4 bases and J lost 1; bases outside the gene matches: 3. CDR3 bases: TGTGCCAGCAGCTCGGACAGGGGGATGAACACCGGGGAGCTGTTTTTT. Protein sequence: CASSSDRGMNTGELFF. Full variable domain (rest looked up from reference TRBV7-9 and TRBJ2-2): DTGVSQNPRHKITKRGQNVTFRCDPISEHNRLYWYRQTLGQGPEFLTYFQNEAQLEKSRLLSDRFSAERPKGSFSTLEIQRTEQGDSAMYLCASSSDRGMNTGELFFGEGSRLTVL.

J is TRBJ1-6 and V is TRBV2, with 9 bases that match TRBD1. CDR3 length: 15 residues. CDR1 and CDR2 from the germline V gene are SNHLY and FYNNEI. J lost 8 bases, V lost 1 base, and 3 bases had no gene match. CDR3 residues: CASSEGGTGYSPLHF. The CDR3, as DNA: TGTGCCAGCAGTGAAGGCGGGACAGGGTATTCACCCCTCCACTTT.

This clone was observed a few times. The CDR3 coding sequence is TGTGCCAGCAGTGGTAACAGGGGGATGGTTGAAGCTTTCTTT. It translates to CASSGNRGMVEAFF. This chain joins TRBV6-1 and TRBJ1-1; 8 nucleotides align to TRBD1. The germline CDR1 and CDR2 sequences are MNHNS and SASEGT. V shed 4 bases and J 7 bases; nucleotides not matched to a gene: 8. The CDR3 is 14 residues long.

The CDR3 DNA is TGTGCCAGTTGCACTAGCGGGGGGGCACCCGGGGAGCTGTTTTTT. It translates to CASCTSGGAPGELFF. This rearrangement joins TRBV19 to TRBJ2-2; 13 bases line up with TRBD2. Germline V gene sequence: CDR1 LNHDA, CDR2 SQIVND (reference sequence). The CDR3 spans 15 residues. Trimming at V came to 8 bases and at J to 6 bases, leaving 6 bases not matched to a gene.

Of note for this clone: This sample also contains other DNA sequences that code for the same CDR3. The CDR3 bases are TGCGCCAGCAGCCCCCTAGGACAGGCGAACACTGAAGCTTTCTTT. Its protein product is CASSPLGQANTEAFF. The chain is built from TRBV5-1 and TRBJ1-1; 7 bases are shared with TRBD1. The CDR3 is 15 amino acids. The junction had 7 bases not matched to a gene; V was cut back by 4 bases and J by 1 base. Germline V gene data show CDR1 as SGHRS and CDR2 as YFSETQ.

A note on this clone: An end of the junction differs from the germline gene, which may be a read error. The chain links TRBV7-9 to TRBJ2-5; possibly TRBD1 for D (5 bases). CDR1 is SEHNR and CDR2 is FQNEAQ in the germline V gene (reference sequence). CDR3 length: 15 residues. The chain's CDR3 is CSSSRDQGVQETQYF. CDR3 DNA: TGTTCCAGCAGCCGAGATCAGGGTGTCCAAGAGACCCAGTACTTC.

The J gene is TRBJ2-7, the V gene TRBV7-2; maybe TRBD1 (5 bases). V was shortened by 1 base and J by 7 bases, with 11 bases between the two germline ends. The CDR3 runs 13 residues. The germline V gene encodes CDR1 SGHTA and CDR2 FQGNSA. The chain's CDR3 is CASSLVGVGEQYF. CDR3 nucleotide sequence: TGTGCCAGCAGCTTAGTAGGGGTGGGTGAGCAGTACTTC.

Points on this clone: At one end the junction does not follow the germline gene, possibly because of a read error. The rearrangement joins TRBV7-7 to TRBJ2-1; D is perhaps TRBD2 (6 bases). This CDR3 comprises 16 residues. Germline V gives CDR1 SSHAT, CDR2 FNYEAQ (reference sequence). This CDR3 is CASSLELASSYNEQFF. CDR3 bases: TGTGCTAGCAGCTTAGAACTAGCTAGCTCCTACAATGAGCAGTTCTTC.

The V gene is TRBV7-6, the J gene TRBJ2-7; 7 positions match TRBD1. CDR1 and CDR2 (germline): SGHVS, FNYEAQ. The ends lost 4 bases at V and 1 base at J; junction bases unmatched: 1. The CDR3 spans 13 residues. CDR3 bases: TGTGCCAGCAGCTCGGGACAGTCCTACGAGCAGTACTTC. Translated: CASSSGQSYEQYF.

The V gene is TRBV7-8, the J gene TRBJ2-3; TRBD2 matches 8 bases. CDR3 length equals 16 residues. V trimming: 5 bases; J trimming: 5 bases; junction bases outside the gene matches: 12. Germline assignment: CDR1 SGHVS and CDR2 FQNEAQ. CDR3 loop: CASSPLAGGRVDTQYF. As DNA, the CDR3 is TGTGCCAGCAGCCCGCTAGCGGGCGGAAGGGTAGATACGCAGTATTTT.

V and J are TRBV25-1 and TRBJ2-3; maybe TRBD2 (6 bases). Germline CDR1 and CDR2: MGHDK and SYGVNS. Trimming shortened V by 9 bases and J by 8 bases, and 12 bases separated the two germline ends. The CDR3 has 11 amino acids. The CDR3 sequence is CASRVEGTQYF. CDR3 in DNA: TGTGCCAGTAGAGTGGAGGGTACGCAGTATTTT.

This chain links TRBV5-1 with TRBJ1-2; 7 nucleotides agree with TRBD1. With V trimmed by 4 bases and J by 8 bases, 11 bases remained unmatched. Germline CDR1 SGHRS, CDR2 YFSETQ. This CDR3 has 14 residues. The CDR3 DNA reads TGCGCCAGCAGCCCGACAGGGCCGTCCCTCGGCTACACCTTC. Translating it yields CASSPTGPSLGYTF. Based on the CDR3 plus reference TRBV5-1 and TRBJ1-2, the full variable domain is KAGVTQTPRYLIKTRGQQVTLSCSPISGHRSVSWYQQTPGQGLQFLFEYFSETQRNKGNFPGRFSGRQFSNSRSEMNVSTLELGDSALYLCASSPTGPSLGYTFGSGTRLTVV.

This chain uses TRBV6-5 with TRBJ2-3; TRBD1 is a possible D gene (5 bases). The germline V gene encodes CDR1 MNHEY and CDR2 SVGAGI. The germline V and J ends were trimmed by 5 bases and 4 bases, with 16 bases remaining between them. The length of the CDR3 is 15 residues. The CDR3 sequence: CASSVPGGAADTQYF. The CDR3 nucleotides read TGTGCCAGCAGTGTACCAGGTGGGGCGGCAGATACGCAGTATTTT.

This clone came up a few times. This rearrangement joins TRBV19 to TRBJ1-1, with no clear D. Germline values: CDR1 LNHDA, CDR2 SQIVND (reference sequence). There are 14 residues in the CDR3. The ends were cut back, 4 bases at V and 2 bases at J, with 11 bases in the middle. This chain's CDR3 is CASSTPGLNTEAFF. As DNA, the CDR3 is TGTGCCAGTAGTACCCCTGGACTCAACACTGAAGCTTTCTTT.